These 3 T cell receptor beta chains came from one sample sequenced in a study of cytomegalovirus exposure and HLA in healthy donors. With 60 Vbeta and 13 Jbeta primers, the PCR was carried out. TCRdb's copy holds only in-frame clones and misses some; the assay was immunoSEQ multiplex PCR. The sample has 60,000 to 70,000 clones; approximately 72% are singletons. What was sequenced was PBMCs. All receptors derive from a woman in her twenties or thirties in good health and CMV-seronegative.

This chain links TRBV4-3 with TRBJ2-7, with 10 bases matching TRBD1. CDR3 length: 16 residues. Per the germline V gene, CDR1 is LGHNA and CDR2 is YSLEER. V gave up 4 bases and J gave up 1 base; unmatched junction bases: 7. The CDR3 protein is CASSLSGTGESYEQYV. The CDR3 nucleotides are TGCGCCAGCAGCCTCTCCGGGACAGGGGAGTCCTACGAGCAGTACGTC.

As concerns this clone: Since the CDR3 does not end with the conserved phenylalanine or tryptophan, this likely comes from a read error. V usage is TRBV28 and J usage is TRBJ1-2, with 9 bases aligning to TRBD1. Trimming cost V 7 bases and J 4 bases; bases outside gene matches: 1. The CDR3 runs to 12 residues. The germline V gene encodes CDR1 MDHEN and CDR2 SYDVKM. CDR3 sequence (DNA): TGTGCCAGCAAGACAGGGGGCTATGGCTACACCGTC. Translation: CASKTGGYGYTV.

This sequence joins TRBV7-2 and TRBJ2-3; TRBD2 aligns across 9 bases. CDR1 and CDR2 from the germline V gene are SGHTA and FQGNSA. CDR3 length: 14 residues. After removal of 5 bases from V and 5 bases from J, the junction contained 5 bases not matched to a gene. CDR3 amino acids: CASSLGLAVDTQYF. CDR3 coding DNA: TGTGCCAGCAGCCTGGGACTAGCAGTAGATACGCAGTATTTT. The full variable domain, in which reference TRBV7-2 and TRBJ2-3 provide the parts outside the CDR3, is GAGVSQSPSNKVTEKGKDVELRCDPISGHTALYWYRQSLGQGLEFLIYFQGNSAPDKSGLPSDRFSAERTGGSVSTLTIQRTQQEDSAVYLCASSLGLAVDTQYFGPGTRLTVL.